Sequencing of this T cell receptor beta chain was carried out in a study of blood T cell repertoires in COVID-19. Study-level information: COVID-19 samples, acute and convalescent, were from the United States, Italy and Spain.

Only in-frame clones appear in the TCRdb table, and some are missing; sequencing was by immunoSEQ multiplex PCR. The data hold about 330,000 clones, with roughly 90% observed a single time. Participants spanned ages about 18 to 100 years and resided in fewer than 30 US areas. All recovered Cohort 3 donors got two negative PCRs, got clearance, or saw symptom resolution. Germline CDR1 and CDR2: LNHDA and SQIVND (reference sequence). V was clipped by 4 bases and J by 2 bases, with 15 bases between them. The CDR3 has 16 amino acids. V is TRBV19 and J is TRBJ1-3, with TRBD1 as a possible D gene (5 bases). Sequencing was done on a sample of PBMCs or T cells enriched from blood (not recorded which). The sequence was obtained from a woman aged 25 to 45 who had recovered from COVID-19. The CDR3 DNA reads TGTGCCAGTAGTACCGAACAGGAGAAGCCTGGAAACACCATATATTTT. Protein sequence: CASSTEQEKPGNTIYF.